Listed below are T cell receptor beta chains from one sample, sequenced in a study of beta chain features in type 1 diabetes. The repertoire was sequenced with immunoSEQ multiplex PCR; TCRdb's copy has only in-frame clones and lacks some. Of some 330,000 clones in the sample, around 10% were seen once. The specimen was naive CD4+ T cells from blood. Receptor source: a woman aged 25-40 years in good health. Each CDR3 is given with its conserved first and last residue. D genes are given only for firm matches. Size tells how often a clone was seen (once, few, many) or the class of an expanded clone, and some rows leave it out.

cdr3_aa cdr3_nt j_call clone_size v_call d_call
CASSLGRLAGVSYEQYF TGTGCCAGCAGCTTGGGCCGACTAGCGGGCGTATCCTACGAGCAGTACTTC TRBJ2-7 NA TRBV5-4 TRBD2
CASSYRVNTEAFF TGTGCCAGTAGTTACAGGGTGAACACTGAAGCTTTCTTT TRBJ1-1 NA TRBV19 NA
CSVEWEDLGYTF TGCAGCGTTGAATGGGAGGATCTCGGCTACACCTTC TRBJ1-2 NA TRBV29-1 NA
CASSADGNTEAFF TGTGCCAGCAGCGCGGATGGGAACACTGAAGCTTTCTTT TRBJ1-1 few TRBV7-9 NA
CASSSIDGGAYYEQYF TGTGCCAGTAGTTCCATCGACGGGGGAGCGTACTACGAGCAGTACTTC TRBJ2-7 NA TRBV19 NA
CSVAGIGFGPYTDTQYF TGCAGCGTTGCGGGGATAGGCTTCGGACCCTACACAGATACGCAGTATTTT TRBJ2-3 NA TRBV29-1 NA
CASSFGEGSEAQYF TGCGCCAGCAGCTTCGGGGAGGGCTCCGAGGCCCAGTACTTC TRBJ2-5 few TRBV5-1 TRBD2
CSAPGVEQYF TGCAGTGCTCCAGGGGTCGAGCAGTACTTC TRBJ2-7 NA TRBV20-1 NA
CASSQEERDYEQYF TGTGCCAGCAGCCAAGAAGAGCGGGACTACGAGCAGTACTTC TRBJ2-7 NA TRBV4-2 TRBD2
CASSASGNTGELFF TGTGCCAGTAGTGCTAGCGGGAACACCGGGGAGCTGTTTTTT TRBJ2-2 few TRBV19 TRBD2
CASSLPLGEQFF TGTGCCAGCAGTTTGCCCCTCGGTGAGCAGTTCTTC TRBJ2-1 NA TRBV27 NA
CASSPGLAGVTGGETQYF TGCGCCAGCAGCCCGGGACTAGCGGGAGTCACCGGCGGAGAGACCCAGTACTTC TRBJ2-5 few TRBV5-1 TRBD2
CASSETQGGETQYF TGTGCCAGCAGTGAAACCCAGGGTGGGGAGACCCAGTACTTC TRBJ2-5 NA TRBV6-1 NA
CASSQEFVGAKNEQFF TGTGCCAGCTCACAGGAGTTTGTAGGGGCAAAAAATGAGCAGTTCTTC TRBJ2-1 NA TRBV18 NA
CAWSSYPGLAGVGRGANVLTF TGTGCCTGGAGCTCCTATCCGGGACTAGCGGGAGTGGGTCGTGGGGCCAACGTCCTGACTTTC TRBJ2-6 NA TRBV30 TRBD2
CASSLHQGFYEQYF TGTGCCAGCAGTTTACATCAGGGATTTTACGAGCAGTACTTC TRBJ2-7 NA TRBV28 NA
CASSYGAGGIYEQYF TGTGCCAGCAGTTACGGGGCGGGAGGAATCTACGAGCAGTACTTC TRBJ2-7 NA TRBV6-5 TRBD2
CASSPGLFSQETQYF TGTGCCAGCAGCCCGGGACTCTTCAGCCAAGAGACCCAGTACTTC TRBJ2-5 few TRBV7-2 NA
CASSRRQGETQHF TGTGCCAGCTCCAGGCGACAGGGGGAAACCCAGCATTTT TRBJ1-5 NA TRBV18 TRBD1